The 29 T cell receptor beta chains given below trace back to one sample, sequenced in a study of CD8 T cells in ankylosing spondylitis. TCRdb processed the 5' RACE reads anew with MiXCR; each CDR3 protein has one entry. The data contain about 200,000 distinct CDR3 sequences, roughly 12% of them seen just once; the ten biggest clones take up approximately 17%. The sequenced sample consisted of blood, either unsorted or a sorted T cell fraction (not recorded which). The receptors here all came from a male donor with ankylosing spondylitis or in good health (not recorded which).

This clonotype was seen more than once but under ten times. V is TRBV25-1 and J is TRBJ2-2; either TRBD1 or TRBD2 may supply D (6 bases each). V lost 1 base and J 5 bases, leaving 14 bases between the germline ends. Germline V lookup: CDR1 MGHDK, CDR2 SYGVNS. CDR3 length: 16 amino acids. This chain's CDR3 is CASSESLRGRTGELFF. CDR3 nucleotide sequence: TGTGCCAGCAGTGAATCTCTCCGGGGGCGAACCGGGGAGCTGTTTTTT.

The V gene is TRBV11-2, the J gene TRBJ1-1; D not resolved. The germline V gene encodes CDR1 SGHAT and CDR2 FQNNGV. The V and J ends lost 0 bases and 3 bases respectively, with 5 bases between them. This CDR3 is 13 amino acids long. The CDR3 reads CASSLEIHTEAFF. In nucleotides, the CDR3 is TGTGCCAGCAGCTTAGAGATCCACACTGAAGCTTTCTTT.

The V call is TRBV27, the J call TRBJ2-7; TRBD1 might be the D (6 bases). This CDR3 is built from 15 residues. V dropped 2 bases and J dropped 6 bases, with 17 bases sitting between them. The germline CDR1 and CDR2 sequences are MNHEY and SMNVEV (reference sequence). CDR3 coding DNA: TGTGCCAGCAGTTTAGGAGACAGGCGTTCTTTCGAGCAGTACTTC. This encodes CASSLGDRRSFEQYF.

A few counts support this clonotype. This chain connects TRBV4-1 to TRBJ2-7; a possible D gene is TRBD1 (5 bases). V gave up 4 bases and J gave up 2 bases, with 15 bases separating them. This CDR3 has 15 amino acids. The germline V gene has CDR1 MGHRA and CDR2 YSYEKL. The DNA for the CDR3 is TGCGCCAGCAGCCCTAATCCAGGGATGGCCTACGAGCAGTACTTC. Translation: CASSPNPGMAYEQYF.

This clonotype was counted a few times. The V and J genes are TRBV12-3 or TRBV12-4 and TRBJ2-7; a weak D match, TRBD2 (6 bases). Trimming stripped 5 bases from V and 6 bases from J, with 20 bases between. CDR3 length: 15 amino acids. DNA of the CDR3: TGTGCCAGCAGTGACCCCGAGGAGGGATATCTCGAGCAGTACTTC. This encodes CASSDPEEGYLEQYF.

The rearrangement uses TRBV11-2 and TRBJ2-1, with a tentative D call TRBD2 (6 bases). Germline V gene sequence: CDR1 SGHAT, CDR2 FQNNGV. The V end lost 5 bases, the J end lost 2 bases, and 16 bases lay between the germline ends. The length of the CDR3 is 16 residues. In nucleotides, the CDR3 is TGTGCCAGCAGCCGCCCGGGGGTAACCCCCTACAATGAGCAGTTCTTC. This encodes CASSRPGVTPYNEQFF.

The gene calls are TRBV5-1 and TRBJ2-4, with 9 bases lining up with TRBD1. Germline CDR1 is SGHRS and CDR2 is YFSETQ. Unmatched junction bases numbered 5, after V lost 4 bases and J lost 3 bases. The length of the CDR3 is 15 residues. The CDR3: CASSSWDRDKNIQYF. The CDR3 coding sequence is TGCGCCAGCAGCAGTTGGGACAGGGACAAAAACATTCAGTACTTC. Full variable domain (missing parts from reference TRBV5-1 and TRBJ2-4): KAGVTQTPRYLIKTRGQQVTLSCSPISGHRSVSWYQQTPGQGLQFLFEYFSETQRNKGNFPGRFSGRQFSNSRSEMNVSTLELGDSALYLCASSSWDRDKNIQYFGAGTRLSVL.

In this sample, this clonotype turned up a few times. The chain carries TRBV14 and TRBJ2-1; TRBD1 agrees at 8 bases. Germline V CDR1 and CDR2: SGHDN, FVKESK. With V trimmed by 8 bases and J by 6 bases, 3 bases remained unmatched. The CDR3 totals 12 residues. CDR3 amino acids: CASGTGGNEQFF. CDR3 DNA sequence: TGTGCCAGCGGAACAGGGGGCAATGAGCAGTTCTTC.

The CDR3 region is CASSLGQGPTGELFF. The CDR3 bases are TGTGCCAGCAGCCTCGGACAGGGCCCCACCGGGGAGCTGTTTTTT. The gene calls are TRBV13 and TRBJ2-2; 8 positions match TRBD1. The CDR3 is 15 residues long. V dropped 5 bases and J dropped 4; count of bases not matched to a gene: 6. CDR1 is PRHDT, CDR2 FYEKMQ, per germline (reference sequence).

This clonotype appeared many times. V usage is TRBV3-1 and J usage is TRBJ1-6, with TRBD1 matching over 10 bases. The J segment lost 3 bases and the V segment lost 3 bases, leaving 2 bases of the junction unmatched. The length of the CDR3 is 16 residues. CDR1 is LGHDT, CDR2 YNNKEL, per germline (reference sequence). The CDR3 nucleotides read TGTGCCAGCAGCCAGGGACAGGGGTACTATAATTCACCCCTCCACTTT. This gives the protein CASSQGQGYYNSPLHF.

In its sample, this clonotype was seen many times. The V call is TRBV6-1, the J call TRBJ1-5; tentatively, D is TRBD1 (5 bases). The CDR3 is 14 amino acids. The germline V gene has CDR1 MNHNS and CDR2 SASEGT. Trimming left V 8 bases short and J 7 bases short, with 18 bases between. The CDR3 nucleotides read TGTGCCAGCGCGGGCGGGGGGGAAGAGCAGCCCCAGCATTTT. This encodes CASAGGGEEQPQHF.

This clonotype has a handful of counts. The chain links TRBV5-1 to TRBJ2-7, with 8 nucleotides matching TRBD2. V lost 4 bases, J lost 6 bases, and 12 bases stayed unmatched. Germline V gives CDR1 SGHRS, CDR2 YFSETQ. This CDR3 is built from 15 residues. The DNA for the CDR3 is TGCGCCAGCAGCCCGGGAGGGATACCCGCACCCGAGCAGTACTTC. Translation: CASSPGGIPAPEQYF.

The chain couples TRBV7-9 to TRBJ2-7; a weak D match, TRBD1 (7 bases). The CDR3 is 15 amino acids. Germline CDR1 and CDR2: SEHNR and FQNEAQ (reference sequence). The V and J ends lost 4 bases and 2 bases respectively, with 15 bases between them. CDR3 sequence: CASSSWGDSTYEQYF. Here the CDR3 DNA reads TGTGCCAGCAGCTCGTGGGGGGACAGTACCTACGAGCAGTACTTC.

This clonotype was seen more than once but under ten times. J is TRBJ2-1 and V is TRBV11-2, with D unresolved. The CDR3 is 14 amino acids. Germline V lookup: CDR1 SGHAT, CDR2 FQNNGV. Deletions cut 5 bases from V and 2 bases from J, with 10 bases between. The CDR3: CASSPEQAYNEQFF. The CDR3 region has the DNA TGTGCCAGCAGCCCTGAGCAGGCCTACAATGAGCAGTTCTTC. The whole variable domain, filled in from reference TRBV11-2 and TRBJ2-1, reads EAGVAQSPRYKIIEKRQSVAFWCNPISGHATLYWYQQILGQGPKLLIQFQNNGVVDDSQLPKDRFSAERLKGVDSTLKIQPAKLEDSAVYLCASSPEQAYNEQFFGPGTRLTVL.

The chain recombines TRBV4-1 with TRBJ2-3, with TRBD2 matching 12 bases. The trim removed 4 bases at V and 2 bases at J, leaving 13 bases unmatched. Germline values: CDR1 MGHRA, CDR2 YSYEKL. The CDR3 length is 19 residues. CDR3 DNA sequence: TGCGCCAGCAGCCTCCCGGATGGACTAGCGGGACCCTTCACAGATACGCAGTATTTT. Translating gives CASSLPDGLAGPFTDTQYF.

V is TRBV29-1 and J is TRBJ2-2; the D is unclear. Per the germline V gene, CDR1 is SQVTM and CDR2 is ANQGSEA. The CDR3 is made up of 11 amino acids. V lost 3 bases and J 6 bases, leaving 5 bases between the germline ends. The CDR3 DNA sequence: TGCAGCGTTGAGGGGTCCGGGGAGCTGTTTTTT. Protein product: CSVEGSGELFF.

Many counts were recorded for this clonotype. CDR3 sequence (DNA): TGCGCCAGCAGCCAAAGTTTCTCTGGGGCCAACGTCCTGACTTTC. Its protein product is CASSQSFSGANVLTF. This sequence joins TRBV4-1 and TRBJ2-6; D is unclear. This CDR3 contains 15 residues. CDR1 and CDR2 (germline): MGHRA, YSYEKL. V lost 2 bases and J lost 0, with 5 bases in between.

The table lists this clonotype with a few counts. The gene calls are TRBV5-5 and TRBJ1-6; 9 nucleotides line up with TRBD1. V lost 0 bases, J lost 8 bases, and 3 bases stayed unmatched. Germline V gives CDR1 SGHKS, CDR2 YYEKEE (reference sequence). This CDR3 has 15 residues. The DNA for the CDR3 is TGTGCCAGCAGCTTGGGGGACAGGGCGGATTCACCCCTCCACTTT. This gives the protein CASSLGDRADSPLHF.

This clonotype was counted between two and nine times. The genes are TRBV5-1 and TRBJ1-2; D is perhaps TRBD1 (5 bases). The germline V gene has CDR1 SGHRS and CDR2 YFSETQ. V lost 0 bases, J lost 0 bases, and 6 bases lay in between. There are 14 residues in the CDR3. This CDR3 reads CASSLGQPNYGYTF. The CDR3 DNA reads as TGCGCCAGCAGCTTGGGACAGCCTAACTATGGCTACACCTTC.

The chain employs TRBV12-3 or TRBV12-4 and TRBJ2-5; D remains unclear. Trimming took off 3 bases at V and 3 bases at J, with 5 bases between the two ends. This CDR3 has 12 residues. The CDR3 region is CASSFSEETQYF. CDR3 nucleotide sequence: TGTGCCAGCAGTTTTTCAGAAGAGACCCAGTACTTC.

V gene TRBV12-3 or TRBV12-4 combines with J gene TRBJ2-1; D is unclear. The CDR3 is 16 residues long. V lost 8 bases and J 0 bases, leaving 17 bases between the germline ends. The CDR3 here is CASSLGGVPSYNEQFF. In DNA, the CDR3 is TGTGCCAGCTCACTCGGTGGGGTCCCCTCCTACAATGAGCAGTTCTTC.

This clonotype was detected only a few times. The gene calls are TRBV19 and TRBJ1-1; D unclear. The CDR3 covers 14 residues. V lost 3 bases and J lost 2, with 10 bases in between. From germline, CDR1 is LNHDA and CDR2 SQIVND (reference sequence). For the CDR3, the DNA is TGTGCCAGTAGTATGACCGAGTCTAACACTGAAGCTTTCTTT. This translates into CASSMTESNTEAFF.

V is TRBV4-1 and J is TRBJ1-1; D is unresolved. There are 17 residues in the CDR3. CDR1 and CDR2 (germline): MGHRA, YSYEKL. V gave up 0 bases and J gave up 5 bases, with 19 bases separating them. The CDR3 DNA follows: TGCGCCAGCAGCCAAGATCTTACGAGCTGGGGTGGGACTGAAGCTTTCTTT. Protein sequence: CASSQDLTSWGGTEAFF.

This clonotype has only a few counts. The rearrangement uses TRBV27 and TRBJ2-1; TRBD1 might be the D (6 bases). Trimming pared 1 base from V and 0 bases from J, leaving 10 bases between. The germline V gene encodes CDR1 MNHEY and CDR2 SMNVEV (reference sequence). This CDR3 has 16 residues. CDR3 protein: CASSLYQGSSYNEQFF. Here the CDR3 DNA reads TGTGCCAGCAGTTTATACCAGGGGAGCTCCTACAATGAGCAGTTCTTC.

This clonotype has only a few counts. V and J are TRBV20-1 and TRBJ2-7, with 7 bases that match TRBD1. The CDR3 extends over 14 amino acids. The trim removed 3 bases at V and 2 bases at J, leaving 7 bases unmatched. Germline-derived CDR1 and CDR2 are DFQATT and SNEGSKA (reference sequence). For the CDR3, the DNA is TGCAGTGCTAGTCTCCGGGACAGCACCTACGAGCAGTACTTC. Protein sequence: CSASLRDSTYEQYF.

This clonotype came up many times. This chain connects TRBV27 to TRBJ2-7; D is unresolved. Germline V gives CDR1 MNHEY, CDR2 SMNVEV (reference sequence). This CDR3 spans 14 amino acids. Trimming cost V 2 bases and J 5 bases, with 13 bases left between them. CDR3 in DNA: TGTGCCAGCAGTTTAAGGTATCAAGGCGACGAGCAGTACTTC. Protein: CASSLRYQGDEQYF.

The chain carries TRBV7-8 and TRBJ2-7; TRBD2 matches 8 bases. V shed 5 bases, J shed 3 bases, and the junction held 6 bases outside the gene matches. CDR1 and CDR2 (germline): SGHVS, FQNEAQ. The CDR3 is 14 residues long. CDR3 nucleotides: TGTGCCAGCAGCCGGCCTGCGGGAGGCTACGAGCAGTACTTC. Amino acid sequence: CASSRPAGGYEQYF.

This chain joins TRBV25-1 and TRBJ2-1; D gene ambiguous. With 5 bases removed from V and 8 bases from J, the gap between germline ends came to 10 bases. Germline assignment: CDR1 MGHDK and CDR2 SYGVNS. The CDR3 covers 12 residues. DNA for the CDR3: TGTGCCAGCAGTCCTACCATCGATGAGCAGTTCTTC. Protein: CASSPTIDEQFF. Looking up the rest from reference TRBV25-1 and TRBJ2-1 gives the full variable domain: EADIYQTPRYLVIGTGKKITLECSQTMGHDKMYWYQQDPGMELHLIHYSYGVNSTEKGDLSSESTVSRIRTEHFPLTLESARPSHTSQYLCASSPTIDEQFFGPGTRLTVL.

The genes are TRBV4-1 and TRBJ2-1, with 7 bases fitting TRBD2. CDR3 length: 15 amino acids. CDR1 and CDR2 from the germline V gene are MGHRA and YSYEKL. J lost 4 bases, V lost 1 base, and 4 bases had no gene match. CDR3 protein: CASSQAGEGYNEQFF. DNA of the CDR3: TGCGCCAGCAGCCAAGCCGGGGAGGGATACAATGAGCAGTTCTTC.